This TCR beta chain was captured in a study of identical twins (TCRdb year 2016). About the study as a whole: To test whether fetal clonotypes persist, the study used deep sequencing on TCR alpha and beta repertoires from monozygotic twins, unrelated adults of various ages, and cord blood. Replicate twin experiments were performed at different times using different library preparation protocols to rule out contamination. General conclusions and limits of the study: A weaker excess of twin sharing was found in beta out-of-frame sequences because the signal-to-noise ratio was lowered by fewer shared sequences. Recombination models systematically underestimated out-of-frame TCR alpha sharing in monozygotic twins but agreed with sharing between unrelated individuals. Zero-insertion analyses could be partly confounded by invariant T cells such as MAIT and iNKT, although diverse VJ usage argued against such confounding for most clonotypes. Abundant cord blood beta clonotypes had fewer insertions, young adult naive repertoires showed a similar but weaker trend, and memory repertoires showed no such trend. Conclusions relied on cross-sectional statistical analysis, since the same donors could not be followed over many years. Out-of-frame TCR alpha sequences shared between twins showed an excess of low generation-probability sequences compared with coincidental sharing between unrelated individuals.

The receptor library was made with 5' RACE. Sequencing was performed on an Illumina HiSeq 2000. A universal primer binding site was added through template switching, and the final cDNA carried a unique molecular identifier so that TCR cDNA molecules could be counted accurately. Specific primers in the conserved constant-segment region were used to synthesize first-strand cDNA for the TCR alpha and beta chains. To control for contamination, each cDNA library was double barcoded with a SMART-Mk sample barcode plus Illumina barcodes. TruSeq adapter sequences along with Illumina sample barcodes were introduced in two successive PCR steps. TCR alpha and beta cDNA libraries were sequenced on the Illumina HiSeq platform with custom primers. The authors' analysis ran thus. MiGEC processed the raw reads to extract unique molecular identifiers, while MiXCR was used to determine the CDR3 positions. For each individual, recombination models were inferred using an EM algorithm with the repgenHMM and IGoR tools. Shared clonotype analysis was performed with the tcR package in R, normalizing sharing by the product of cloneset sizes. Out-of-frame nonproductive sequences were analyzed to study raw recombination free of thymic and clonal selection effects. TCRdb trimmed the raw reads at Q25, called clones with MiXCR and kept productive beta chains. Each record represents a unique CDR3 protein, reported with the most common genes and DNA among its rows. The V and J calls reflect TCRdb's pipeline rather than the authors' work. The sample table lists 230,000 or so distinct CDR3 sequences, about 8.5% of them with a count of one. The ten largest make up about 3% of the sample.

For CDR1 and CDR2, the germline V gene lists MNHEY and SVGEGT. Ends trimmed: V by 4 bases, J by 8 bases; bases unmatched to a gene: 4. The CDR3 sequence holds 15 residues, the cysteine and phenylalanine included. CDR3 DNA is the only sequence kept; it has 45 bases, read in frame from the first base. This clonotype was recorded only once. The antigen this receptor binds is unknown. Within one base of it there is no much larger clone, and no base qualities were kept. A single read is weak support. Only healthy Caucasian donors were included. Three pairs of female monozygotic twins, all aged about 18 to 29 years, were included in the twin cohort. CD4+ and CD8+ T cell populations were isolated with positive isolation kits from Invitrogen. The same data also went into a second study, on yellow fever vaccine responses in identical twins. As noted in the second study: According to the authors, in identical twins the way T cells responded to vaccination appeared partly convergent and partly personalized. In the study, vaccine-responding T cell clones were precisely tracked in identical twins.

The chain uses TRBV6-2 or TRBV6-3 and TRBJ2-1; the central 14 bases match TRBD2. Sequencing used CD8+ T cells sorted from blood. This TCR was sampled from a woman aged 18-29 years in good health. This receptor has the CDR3 CASSSGLAGGYEQFF. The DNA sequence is TGTGCCAGCAGTTCTGGACTAGCGGGGGGCTATGAGCAGTTCTTC.